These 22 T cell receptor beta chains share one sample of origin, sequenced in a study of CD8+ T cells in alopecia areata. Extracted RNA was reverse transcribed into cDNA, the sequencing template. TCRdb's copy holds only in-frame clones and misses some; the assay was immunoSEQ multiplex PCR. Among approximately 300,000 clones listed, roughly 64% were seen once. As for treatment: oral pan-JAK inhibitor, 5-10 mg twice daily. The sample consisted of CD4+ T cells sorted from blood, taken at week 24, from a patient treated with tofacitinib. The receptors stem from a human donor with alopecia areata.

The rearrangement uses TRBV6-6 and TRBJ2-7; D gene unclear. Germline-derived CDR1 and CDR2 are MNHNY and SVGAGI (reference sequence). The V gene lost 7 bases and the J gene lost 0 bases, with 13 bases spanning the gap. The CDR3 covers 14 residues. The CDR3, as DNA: TGTGCCAGCAAGTTGGCAGGTCTCTCCTACGAGCAGTACTTC. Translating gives CASKLAGLSYEQYF.

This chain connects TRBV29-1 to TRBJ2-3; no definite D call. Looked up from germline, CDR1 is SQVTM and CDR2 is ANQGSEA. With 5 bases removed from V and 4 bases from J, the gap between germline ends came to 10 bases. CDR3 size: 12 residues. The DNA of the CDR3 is TGCAGCGTTCAGATACCCCCAGATACGCAGTATTTT. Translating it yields CSVQIPPDTQYF.

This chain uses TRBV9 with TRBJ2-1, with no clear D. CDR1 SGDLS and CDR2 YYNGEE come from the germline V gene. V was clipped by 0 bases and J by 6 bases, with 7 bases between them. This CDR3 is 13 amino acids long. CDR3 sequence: CASSVDRTNEQFF. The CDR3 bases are TGTGCCAGCAGCGTAGACCGGACCAATGAGCAGTTCTTC.

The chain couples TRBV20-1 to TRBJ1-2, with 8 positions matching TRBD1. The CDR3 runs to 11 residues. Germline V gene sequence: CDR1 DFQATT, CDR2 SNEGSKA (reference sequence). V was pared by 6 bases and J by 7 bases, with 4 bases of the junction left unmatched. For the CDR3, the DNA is TGCAGTGCGGGAACAGGGGGTGGCTACACCTTC. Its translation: CSAGTGGGYTF.

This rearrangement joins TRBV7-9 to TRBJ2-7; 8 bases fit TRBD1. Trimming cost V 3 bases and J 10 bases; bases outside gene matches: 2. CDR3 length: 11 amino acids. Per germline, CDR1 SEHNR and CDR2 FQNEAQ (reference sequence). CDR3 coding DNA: TGTGCCAGCAGCTTTGGACAGGGACAGTACTTC. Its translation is CASSFGQGQYF.

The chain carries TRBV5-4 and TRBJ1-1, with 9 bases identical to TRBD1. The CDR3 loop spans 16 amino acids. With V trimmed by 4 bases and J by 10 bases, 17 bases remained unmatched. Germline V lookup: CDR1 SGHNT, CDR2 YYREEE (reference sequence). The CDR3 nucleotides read TGTGCCAGCAGCCTCGACACAGGGGGCAGTTCTAGCGGAGCTTTCTTT. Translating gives CASSLDTGGSSSGAFF. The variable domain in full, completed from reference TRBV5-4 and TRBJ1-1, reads ETGVTQSPTHLIKTRGQQVTLRCSSQSGHNTVSWYQQALGQGPQFIFQYYREEENGRGNFPPRFSGLQFPNYSSELNVNALELDDSALYLCASSLDTGGSSSGAFFGQGTRLTVV.

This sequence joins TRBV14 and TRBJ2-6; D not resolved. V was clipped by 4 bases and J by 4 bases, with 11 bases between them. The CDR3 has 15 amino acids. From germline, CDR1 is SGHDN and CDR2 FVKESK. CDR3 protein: CASSPLGRGANVLTF. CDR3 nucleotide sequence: TGTGCCAGCAGCCCGCTAGGAAGAGGGGCCAACGTCCTGACTTTC.

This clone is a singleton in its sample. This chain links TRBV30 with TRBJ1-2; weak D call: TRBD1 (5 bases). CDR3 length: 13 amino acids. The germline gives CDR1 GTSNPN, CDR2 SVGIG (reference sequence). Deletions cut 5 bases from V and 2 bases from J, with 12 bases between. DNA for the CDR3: TGTGCCTGGCGACAGCGGACCAACTATGGCTACACCTTC. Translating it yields CAWRQRTNYGYTF. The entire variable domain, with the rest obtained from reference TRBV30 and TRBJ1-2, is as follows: SQTIHQWPATLVQPVGSPLSLECTVEGTSNPNLYWYRQAAGRGLQLLFYSVGIGQISSEVPQNLSASRPQDRQFILSSKKLLLSDSGFYLCAWRQRTNYGYTFGSGTRLTVV.

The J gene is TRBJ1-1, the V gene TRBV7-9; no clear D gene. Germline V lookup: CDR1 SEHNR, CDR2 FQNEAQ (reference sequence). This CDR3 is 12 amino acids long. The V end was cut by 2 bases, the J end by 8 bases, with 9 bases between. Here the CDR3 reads CASSLMVGEAFF. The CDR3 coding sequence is TGTGCCAGCAGCTTAATGGTGGGGGAAGCTTTCTTT.

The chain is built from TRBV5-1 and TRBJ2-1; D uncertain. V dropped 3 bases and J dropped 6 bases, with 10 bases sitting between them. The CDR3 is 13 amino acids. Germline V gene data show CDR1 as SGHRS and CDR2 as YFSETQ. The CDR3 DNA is TGCGCCAGCAGCTCTCTAGGTCCCAATGAGCAGTTCTTC. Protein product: CASSSLGPNEQFF.

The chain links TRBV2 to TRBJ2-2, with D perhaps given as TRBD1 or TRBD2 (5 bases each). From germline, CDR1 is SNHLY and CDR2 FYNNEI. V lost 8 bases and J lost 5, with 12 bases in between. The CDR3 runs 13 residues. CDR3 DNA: TGTGCCAGCCACGGGGCAATGACCGGGGAGCTGTTTTTT. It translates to CASHGAMTGELFF.

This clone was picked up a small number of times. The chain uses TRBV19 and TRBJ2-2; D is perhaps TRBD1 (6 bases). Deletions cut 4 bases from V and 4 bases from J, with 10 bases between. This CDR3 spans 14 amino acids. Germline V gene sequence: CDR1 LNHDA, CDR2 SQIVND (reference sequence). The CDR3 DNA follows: TGTGCCAGTAGTACAGGGGTCGGCACCGGGGAGCTGTTTTTT. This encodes CASSTGVGTGELFF.

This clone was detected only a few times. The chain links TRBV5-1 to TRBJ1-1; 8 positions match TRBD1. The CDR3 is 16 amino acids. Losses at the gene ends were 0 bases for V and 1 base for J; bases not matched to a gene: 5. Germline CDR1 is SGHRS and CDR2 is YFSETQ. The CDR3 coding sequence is TGCGCCAGCAGCTTGGCAGGGGGCGGAGGGAACACTGAAGCTTTCTTT. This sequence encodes CASSLAGGGGNTEAFF. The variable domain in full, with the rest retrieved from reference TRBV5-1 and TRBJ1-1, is KAGVTQTPRYLIKTRGQQVTLSCSPISGHRSVSWYQQTPGQGLQFLFEYFSETQRNKGNFPGRFSGRQFSNSRSEMNVSTLELGDSALYLCASSLAGGGGNTEAFFGQGTRLTVV.

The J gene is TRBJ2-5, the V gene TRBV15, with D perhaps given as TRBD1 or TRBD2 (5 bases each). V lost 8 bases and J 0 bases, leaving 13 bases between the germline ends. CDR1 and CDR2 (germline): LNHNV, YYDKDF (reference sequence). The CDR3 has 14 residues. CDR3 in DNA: TGTGCCACCCGGGGCAGTCACAACCAAGAGACCCAGTACTTC. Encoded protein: CATRGSHNQETQYF.

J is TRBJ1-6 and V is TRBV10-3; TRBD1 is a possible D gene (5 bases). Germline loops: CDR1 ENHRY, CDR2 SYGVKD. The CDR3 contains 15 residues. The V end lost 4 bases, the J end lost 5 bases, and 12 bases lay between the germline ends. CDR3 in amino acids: CAISVRQGNNSPLHF. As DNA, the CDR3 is TGTGCCATCAGTGTTAGGCAGGGAAATAATTCACCCCTCCACTTT.

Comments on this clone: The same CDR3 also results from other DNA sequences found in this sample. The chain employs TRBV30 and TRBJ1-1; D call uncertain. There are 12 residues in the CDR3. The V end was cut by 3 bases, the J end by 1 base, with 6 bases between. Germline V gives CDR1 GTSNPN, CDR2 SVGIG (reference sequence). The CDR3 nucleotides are TGTGCCTGGAGGGGCGGGAACACTGAAGCTTTCTTT. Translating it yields CAWRGGNTEAFF.

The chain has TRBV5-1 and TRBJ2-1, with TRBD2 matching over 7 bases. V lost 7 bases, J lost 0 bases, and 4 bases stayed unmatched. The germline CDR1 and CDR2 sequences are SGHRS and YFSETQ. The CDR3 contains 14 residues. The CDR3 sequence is CASYGGDSYNEQFF. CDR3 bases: TGCGCCAGCTATGGGGGGGACTCCTACAATGAGCAGTTCTTC. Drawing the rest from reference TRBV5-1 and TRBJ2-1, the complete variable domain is KAGVTQTPRYLIKTRGQQVTLSCSPISGHRSVSWYQQTPGQGLQFLFEYFSETQRNKGNFPGRFSGRQFSNSRSEMNVSTLELGDSALYLCASYGGDSYNEQFFGPGTRLTVL.

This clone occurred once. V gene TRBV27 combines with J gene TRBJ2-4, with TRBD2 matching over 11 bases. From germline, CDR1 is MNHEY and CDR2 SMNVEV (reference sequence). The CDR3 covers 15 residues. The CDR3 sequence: CAQLAGDLAKNIQYF. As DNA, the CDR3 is TGTGCTCAACTAGCGGGGGACTTAGCCAAAAACATTCAGTACTTC.

CDR3 sequence: CASSSSWNTVYSPLHF. The DNA of the CDR3 is TGTGCCAGCAGCTCAAGCTGGAATACGGTTTATTCACCCCTCCACTTT. This sequence joins TRBV11-2 and TRBJ1-6; D ambiguous. Trimming removed 4 bases at V and 8 bases at J, with 18 bases between. Germline CDR1 and CDR2: SGHAT and FQNNGV. The CDR3 is 16 residues long.

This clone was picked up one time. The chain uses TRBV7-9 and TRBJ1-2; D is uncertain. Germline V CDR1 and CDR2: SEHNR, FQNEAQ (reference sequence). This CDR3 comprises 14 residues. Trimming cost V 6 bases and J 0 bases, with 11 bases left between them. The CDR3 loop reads CASSPILANYGYTF. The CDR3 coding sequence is TGTGCCAGCAGTCCGATATTAGCTAACTATGGCTACACCTTC. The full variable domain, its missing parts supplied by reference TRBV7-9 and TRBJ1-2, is DTGVSQNPRHKITKRGQNVTFRCDPISEHNRLYWYRQTLGQGPEFLTYFQNEAQLEKSRLLSDRFSAERPKGSFSTLEIQRTEQGDSAMYLCASSPILANYGYTFGSGTRLTVV.

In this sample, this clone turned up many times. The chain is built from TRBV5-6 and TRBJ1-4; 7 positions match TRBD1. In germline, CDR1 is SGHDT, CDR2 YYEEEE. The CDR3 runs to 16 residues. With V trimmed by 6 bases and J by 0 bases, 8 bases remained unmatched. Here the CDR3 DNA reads TGTGCCAGCAAGGAACAGGGGCTCGCAACTAATGAAAAACTGTTTTTT. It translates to CASKEQGLATNEKLFF.

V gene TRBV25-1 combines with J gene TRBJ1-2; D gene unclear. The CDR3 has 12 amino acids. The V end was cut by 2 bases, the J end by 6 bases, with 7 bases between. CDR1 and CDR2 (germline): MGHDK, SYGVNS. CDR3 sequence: CASSEEPDGYTF. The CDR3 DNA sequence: TGTGCCAGCAGTGAAGAGCCTGATGGCTACACCTTC.